These T cell receptor beta chains were read from a single sample in a study of CD8 T cells in Susac syndrome. TCRdb redid the calling of the immunoSEQ multiplex PCR reads with MiXCR, one entry per CDR3 protein. The sample lists about 200,000 distinct CDR3 sequences; approximately 95% were seen once. Sequencing was performed on CD4+ T cells from PBMCs. Every receptor here comes from a human donor with multiple sclerosis. The CDR3 runs from the conserved cysteine through the conserved F or W. The order of the fields is V gene, J gene, clone size, D gene, CDR3 protein, CDR3 DNA. D genes are given only for firm matches. Not every row has a clone size; where given, it reads once, few, many or a size class.

TRBV29-1	TRBJ1-2	NA	TRBD1	CSVEDPGGDYGYTF	TGCAGCGTTGAAGATCCAGGGGGGGACTATGGCTACACCTTC
TRBV28	TRBJ2-1	NA	TRBD1	CASRGAGQGIHEQFF	TGTGCCAGCAGGGGCGCGGGACAGGGAATTCATGAGCAGTTCTTC
TRBV14	TRBJ2-1	NA	NA	CASSQDGLSYNEQFF	TGTGCCAGCAGCCAAGATGGCCTCTCCTACAATGAGCAGTTCTTC
TRBV30	TRBJ2-5	NA	NA	CAWSVGGLGGEKETQYF	TGTGCCTGGAGTGTAGGAGGGCTCGGTGGAGAAAAAGAGACCCAGTACTTC
TRBV6-5	TRBJ2-7	NA	TRBD1	CASSPTGGYEQYF	TGTGCCAGCAGCCCCACAGGGGGCTACGAGCAGTACTTC
TRBV30	TRBJ1-4	NA	TRBD1	CAWSVDGTGSEKLFF	TGTGCCTGGAGTGTAGATGGGACAGGAAGCGAAAAACTGTTTTTT
TRBV12-3/TRBV12-4	TRBJ2-1	NA	TRBD1	CASSPTGVRAYEQFF	TGTGCCAGCAGCCCGACAGGGGTTAGGGCGTATGAGCAGTTCTTC
TRBV14	TRBJ2-6	NA	NA	CASRRSSGANVLTF	TGTGCCAGCAGACGGTCCTCTGGGGCCAACGTCCTGACTTTC
TRBV20-1	TRBJ1-1	NA	TRBD1	CSARPLQGAVEAFF	TGCAGTGCTAGGCCGCTTCAGGGGGCGGTTGAAGCTTTCTTT
TRBV11-2	TRBJ2-6	NA	NA	CASSPNINVLTF	TGTGCCAGCAGCCCCAACATCAACGTCCTGACTTTC
TRBV9	TRBJ1-2	NA	TRBD1	CASSVNPGTGHYGYTF	TGTGCCAGCAGCGTAAATCCCGGGACAGGGCACTATGGCTACACCTTC
TRBV4-2	TRBJ2-1	NA	TRBD2	CASSQDTSGGAYEQFF	TGTGCCAGCAGCCAAGATACTAGCGGGGGGGCCTATGAGCAGTTCTTC
TRBV7-9	TRBJ2-1	NA	NA	CASSLVSGAYNEQFF	TGTGCCAGCAGCCTGGTCTCCGGGGCCTACAATGAGCAGTTCTTC
TRBV18	TRBJ2-1	once	NA	CASSPDSNNEQFF	TGTGCCAGCTCACCAGACAGCAACAATGAGCAGTTCTTC
TRBV20-1	TRBJ2-5	once	TRBD1	CSASTGQGPRTQYF	TGCAGTGCTAGTACAGGACAGGGGCCCAGGACCCAGTACTTC
TRBV28	TRBJ1-1	NA	NA	CAITGSTEAFF	TGTGCCATCACAGGGTCCACTGAAGCTTTCTTT
TRBV20-1	TRBJ2-5	NA	NA	CSAREWQGQETQYF	TGCAGTGCTAGAGAGTGGCAGGGACAAGAGACCCAGTACTTC
TRBV30	TRBJ1-6	NA	NA	CAWSEGKPLHF	TGTGCCTGGAGTGAGGGCAAACCCCTCCACTTT